Shown below are 18 T cell receptor beta chains from a single sample sequenced in a study of cytomegalovirus exposure and HLA in healthy donors. Amplification used 60 Vbeta primers and 13 Jbeta primers. The data were produced by immunoSEQ multiplex PCR, yet TCRdb's version contains in-frame clones alone and is incomplete. This table holds about 210,000 clones, roughly 82% found once. The source material was PBMCs. The receptors shown here come from a middle-aged man in good health and CMV-seropositive.

The chain joins TRBV6-6 to TRBJ2-2; 7 positions match TRBD1. Losses at the gene ends were 5 bases for V and 6 bases for J; bases not matched to a gene: 6. The length of the CDR3 is 14 residues. CDR1 and CDR2 from the germline V gene are MNHNY and SVGAGI (reference sequence). This CDR3 reads CASSGTVESGELFF. The CDR3 nucleotides are TGTGCCAGCAGTGGGACAGTAGAGTCCGGGGAGCTGTTTTTT.

The gene calls are TRBV2 and TRBJ2-3; no reliable D call. Germline V gene lookup returns CDR1 SNHLY and CDR2 FYNNEI. The V end was cut by 0 bases, the J end by 5 bases, with 6 bases between. This CDR3 has 13 residues. The CDR3 loop reads CASSEALRDTQYF. The CDR3 nucleotides read TGTGCCAGCAGTGAAGCGTTGAGAGATACGCAGTATTTT.

The chain has TRBV5-4 and TRBJ2-3; 12 positions agree with TRBD2. This CDR3 contains 17 residues. Germline loops: CDR1 SGHNT, CDR2 YYREEE (reference sequence). After removal of 0 bases from V and 5 bases from J, the junction contained 7 bases not matched to a gene. CDR3 DNA: TGTGCCAGCAGCTTGGCGGCTAGCGGGAGGGCCGAAGATACGCAGTATTTT. This sequence encodes CASSLAASGRAEDTQYF.

V and J are TRBV2 and TRBJ2-3, with 9 bases identical to TRBD2. Germline assignment: CDR1 SNHLY and CDR2 FYNNEI. V gave up 7 bases and J gave up 2 bases; unmatched junction bases: 7. The CDR3 contains 15 residues. The CDR3 protein is CASTGLARATDTQYF. In DNA, the CDR3 is TGTGCCAGCACTGGACTAGCGAGAGCCACAGATACGCAGTATTTT.

This chain uses TRBV5-1 with TRBJ2-1; 8 positions match TRBD2. The CDR3 covers 16 residues. The V segment lost 1 base and the J segment 4 bases; nucleotides outside the gene matches: 7. Germline V gene sequence: CDR1 SGHRS, CDR2 YFSETQ. CDR3 nucleotides: TGCGCCAGCAGCTTGCCCTTAAGCGGGAGTTACAATGAGCAGTTCTTC. It specifies CASSLPLSGSYNEQFF.

V gene TRBV27 combines with J gene TRBJ2-3, with 7 bases that match TRBD2. V lost 1 base and J lost 3; bases outside the gene matches: 1. This CDR3 spans 14 amino acids. Germline CDR1 is MNHEY and CDR2 is SMNVEV (reference sequence). CDR3 DNA sequence: TGTGCCAGCAGTTTATGGGGGGGAACAGATACGCAGTATTTT. Translating it yields CASSLWGGTDTQYF.

The CDR3 coding sequence is TGTGCCAGCAAGGCGGGACTAGCGGGAAGCGAGCAGTACTTC. Its protein is CASKAGLAGSEQYF. This rearrangement joins TRBV2 to TRBJ2-7, with TRBD2 identical over 13 bases. V was clipped by 7 bases and J by 6 bases; unmatched bases: 6. The germline V gene encodes CDR1 SNHLY and CDR2 FYNNEI. The CDR3 is 14 amino acids.

The chain recombines TRBV9 with TRBJ1-4, with 7 bases matching TRBD1. The ends lost 3 bases at V and 5 bases at J; junction bases unmatched: 4. Germline V lookup: CDR1 SGDLS, CDR2 YYNGEE. This CDR3 spans 14 amino acids. The CDR3 reads CASSATGQNEKLFF. In nucleotides, the CDR3 is TGTGCCAGCAGCGCGACGGGACAGAATGAAAAACTGTTTTTT.

This sequence joins TRBV27 and TRBJ1-3; D possibly corresponds to TRBD1 (5 bases). This CDR3 has 16 amino acids. CDR1 and CDR2 from the germline V gene are MNHEY and SMNVEV (reference sequence). V shed 4 bases and J shed 0 bases, with 13 bases lying between them. CDR3 protein: CASSWGPPPSGNTIYF. CDR3 DNA: TGTGCCAGCAGTTGGGGCCCCCCACCCTCTGGAAACACCATATATTTT.

The chain recombines TRBV6-5 with TRBJ2-7; TRBD1 aligns across 7 bases. The CDR3 consists of 14 residues. The germline CDR1 and CDR2 sequences are MNHEY and SVGAGI. Trimming took 7 bases from V and 4 from J; bases not matched to a gene: 10. In DNA form, the CDR3 reads TGTGCCAGCACTGGGGGACAGTCGACTTACGAGCAGTACGTC. Translation gives CASTGGQSTYEQYV.

This sequence joins TRBV29-1 and TRBJ1-2; 10 bases are shared with TRBD1. J gave up 7 bases and V 0 bases, and 8 bases lay outside the gene matches. CDR1 is SQVTM, CDR2 ANQGSEA, per germline. The CDR3 sequence is 15 residues long. This CDR3 is CSVEDRWTGGGGYTF. In nucleotides, the CDR3 is TGCAGCGTTGAAGATCGATGGACAGGGGGAGGTGGCTACACCTTC.

The chain links TRBV6-5 to TRBJ2-3; no definite D call. The germline V gene encodes CDR1 MNHEY and CDR2 SVGAGI. V lost 3 bases and J 0 bases, leaving 7 bases between the germline ends. The CDR3 is made up of 14 amino acids. The CDR3 spells CASSYDKSTDTQYF. CDR3 nucleotide sequence: TGTGCCAGCAGTTATGACAAGAGCACAGATACGCAGTATTTT.

Remarks on this clone: This same CDR3 is encoded by further DNA sequences in the sample. The rearrangement links TRBV5-1 to TRBJ2-5, with a possible D match to TRBD1 (5 bases). V lost 0 bases, J lost 2 bases, and 8 bases lay in between. The germline gives CDR1 SGHRS, CDR2 YFSETQ. The CDR3 is made up of 14 amino acids. CDR3 in amino acids: CASSLGQLQETQYF. DNA for the CDR3: TGCGCCAGCAGCTTGGGACAGTTACAAGAGACCCAGTACTTC.

The chain is built from TRBV7-9 and TRBJ1-1; the D gene is possibly TRBD1 (5 bases). The CDR3 contains 15 residues. Trimming shortened V by 6 bases and J by 1 base, and 15 bases separated the two germline ends. The germline gives CDR1 SEHNR, CDR2 FQNEAQ (reference sequence). The CDR3 here is CASRPDSFKNTEAFF. CDR3 DNA sequence: TGTGCCAGCAGGCCAGACAGCTTCAAGAACACTGAAGCTTTCTTT.

The chain has TRBV6-5 and TRBJ1-1; perhaps TRBD1 as D (5 bases). CDR1 MNHEY and CDR2 SVGAGI come from the germline V gene. V lost 2 bases, J lost 1 base, and 8 bases lay in between. The length of the CDR3 is 14 residues. CDR3 region: CASSYGQTNTEAFF. The CDR3 region has the DNA TGTGCCAGCAGTTACGGACAAACGAACACTGAAGCTTTCTTT.

The CDR3 here is CATILTGTSKAQYF. The CDR3 DNA reads TGTGCCACCATTCTCACCGGGACTAGCAAGGCCCAGTACTTC. The chain couples TRBV7-9 to TRBJ2-5; 9 bases line up with TRBD2. CDR1 is SEHNR, CDR2 FQNEAQ, per germline (reference sequence). V was pared by 10 bases and J by 9 bases, with 15 bases of the junction left unmatched. The CDR3 sequence is 14 residues long.

This chain uses TRBV7-3 with TRBJ1-2; 7 positions agree with TRBD1. Germline CDR1 and CDR2: SGHTA and FQGTGA. This CDR3 comprises 18 residues. J gave up 4 bases and V 1 base, and 15 bases lay outside the gene matches. CDR3 sequence (DNA): TGTGCCAGCAGCTTAAATGGGGCTGCGACAGGGACGAGCTATGGCTACACCTTC. Its translation is CASSLNGAATGTSYGYTF.

This sequence joins TRBV7-3 and TRBJ2-7; 11 nucleotides agree with TRBD2. With V trimmed by 4 bases and J by 2 bases, 4 bases remained unmatched. The CDR3 sequence is 15 residues long. Germline-derived CDR1 and CDR2 are SGHTA and FQGTGA. The CDR3 DNA is TGTGCCAGCAGCTCTACTAGCGGGAGAACCTACGAGCAGTACGTC. Its protein product is CASSSTSGRTYEQYV.